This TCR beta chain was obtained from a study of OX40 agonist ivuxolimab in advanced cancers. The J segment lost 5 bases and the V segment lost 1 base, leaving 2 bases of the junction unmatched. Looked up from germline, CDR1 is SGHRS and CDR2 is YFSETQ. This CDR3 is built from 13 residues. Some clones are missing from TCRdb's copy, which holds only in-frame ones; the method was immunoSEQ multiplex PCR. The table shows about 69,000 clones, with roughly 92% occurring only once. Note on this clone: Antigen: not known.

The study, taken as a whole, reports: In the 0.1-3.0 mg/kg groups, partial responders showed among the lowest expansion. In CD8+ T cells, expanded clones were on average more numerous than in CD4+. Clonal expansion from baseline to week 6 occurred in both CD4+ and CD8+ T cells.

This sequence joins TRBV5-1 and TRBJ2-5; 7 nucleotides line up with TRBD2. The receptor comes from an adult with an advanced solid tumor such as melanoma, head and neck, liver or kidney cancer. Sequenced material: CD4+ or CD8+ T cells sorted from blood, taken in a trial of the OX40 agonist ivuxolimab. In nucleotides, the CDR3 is TGCGCCAGCAGCTTGTCCGGGGGGGAGACCCAGTACTTC. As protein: CASSLSGGETQYF.